Listed here are 10 T cell receptor beta chains from one sample, sequenced in a study of lymphopenia after photon versus proton radiotherapy (dated by TCRdb to the late 2010s). The library was generated by the immunoSEQ multiplex PCR assay. The table was pulled from immuneACCESS by TCRdb, which kept in-frame rearrangements only. Such tables lose some clones; where checked, under half of the loss comes from unresolved V genes, and the rest has no known cause. The sample includes 25,000 to 35,000 clones, with 90% observed a single time. Approximately 6.2% of the sample lies in the top ten. The specimen comprised peripheral blood, sampled from a patient treated with photon-based radiotherapy. Receptors were obtained from a woman in her fifties or sixties with pancreatic cancer.

This clone was observed a few times. The V and J genes are TRBV4-3 and TRBJ2-1; 8 bases match TRBD2. CDR1 is LGHNA, CDR2 YSLEER, per germline. The CDR3 length is 19 residues. Unmatched junction bases numbered 15, after V lost 0 bases and J lost 5 bases. CDR3 sequence (DNA): TGCGCCAGCAGCCAAGATGGGCCTAATTTTAGCGGGACCCACAATGAGCAGTTCTTC. Amino acid sequence: CASSQDGPNFSGTHNEQFF.

This sequence joins TRBV4-1 and TRBJ2-1; D tentatively fits TRBD1 or TRBD2 (5 bases each). This CDR3 region has 15 residues. Trimming stripped 5 bases from V and 8 bases from J, with 19 bases between. In germline, CDR1 is MGHRA, CDR2 YSYEKL. The CDR3 DNA is TGCGCCAGCAGCAAGGCCGGAGAGGGGTACGATGAGCAGTTCTTC. Protein product: CASSKAGEGYDEQFF.

The V gene is TRBV28, the J gene TRBJ1-5; D gene uncertain. CDR1 MDHEN and CDR2 SYDVKM come from the germline V gene. The length of the CDR3 is 14 residues. Trimming pared 1 base from V and 6 bases from J, leaving 10 bases between. The CDR3 loop is CASSLSNLGQPQHF. CDR3 sequence (DNA): TGTGCCAGCAGTTTATCTAACTTAGGTCAGCCCCAGCATTTT.

CDR3 sequence: CASSLTSGSYGGNEQFF. The CDR3 DNA reads as TGTGCCAGCAGCCTGACTAGCGGGAGTTACGGGGGCAATGAGCAGTTCTTC. The genes are TRBV7-9 and TRBJ2-1; 12 bases are shared with TRBD2. The germline V gene encodes CDR1 SEHNR and CDR2 FQNEAQ (reference sequence). The length of the CDR3 is 17 residues. J lost 6 bases, V lost 5 bases, and 11 bases had no gene match.

The count of this clone is one. The chain combines TRBV19 with TRBJ1-1; no firm D call. This CDR3 contains 15 residues. V shed 1 base and J shed 1 base, with 10 bases lying between them. The V gene's germline CDR1 is LNHDA and CDR2 SQIVND (reference sequence). CDR3 sequence: CASSIVSRGNTEAFF. CDR3 coding DNA: TGTGCCAGTAGTATAGTGTCGCGGGGGAACACTGAAGCTTTCTTT.

This chain links TRBV19 with TRBJ2-7; 11 bases are a match to TRBD1. CDR3 length equals 14 residues. V shed 4 bases and J 2 bases; nucleotides not matched to a gene: 1. Per the germline V gene, CDR1 is LNHDA and CDR2 is SQIVND (reference sequence). The CDR3 is CASSTDRGPYEQYF. As DNA, the CDR3 is TGTGCCAGTAGTACGGACAGGGGGCCCTACGAGCAGTACTTC.

The chain is built from TRBV7-2 and TRBJ1-4, with TRBD1 as a possible D gene (5 bases). The V gene's germline CDR1 is SGHTA and CDR2 FQGNSA. V gave up 5 bases and J gave up 0 bases, with 10 bases separating them. The CDR3 has 15 amino acids. The CDR3 loop is CASSTDSATNEKLFF. The CDR3 region has the DNA TGTGCCAGCAGCACCGACAGTGCAACTAATGAAAAACTGTTTTTT.

The chain has TRBV28 and TRBJ2-1; TRBD1 might be the D (5 bases). Germline values: CDR1 MDHEN, CDR2 SYDVKM. This CDR3 region has 17 residues. V was clipped by 2 bases and J by 0 bases, with 14 bases between them. CDR3 amino acids: CASSLIPTGTSYNEQFF. The DNA for the CDR3 is TGTGCCAGCAGTTTAATTCCCACAGGCACCTCCTACAATGAGCAGTTCTTC.

This clone was detected only a few times. This sequence joins TRBV7-2 and TRBJ1-3, with D tentatively TRBD1 (5 bases). Germline CDR1 reads SGHTA; CDR2 reads FQGNSA. The V gene lost 1 base and the J gene lost 0 bases, with 16 bases spanning the gap. The CDR3 extends over 18 amino acids. CDR3 sequence (DNA): TGTGCCAGCAGCTTAGTTGGAACAGGACACCTCTCTGGAAACACCATATATTTT. Translating it yields CASSLVGTGHLSGNTIYF.

This rearrangement joins TRBV18 to TRBJ2-7; TRBD1 aligns across 8 bases. The CDR3 loop spans 14 amino acids. The junction had 3 bases not matched to a gene; V was cut back by 5 bases and J by 0 bases. The germline V gene has CDR1 KGHSH and CDR2 LQKENI. The CDR3 sequence: CASSVTGDSYEQYF. CDR3 nucleotide sequence: TGTGCCAGCTCAGTGACAGGGGACTCCTACGAGCAGTACTTC.